This TCR beta chain was documented in a study of OX40 agonist ivuxolimab in advanced cancers. Exclusion of a patient followed from autoimmune disease history or systemic immunosuppression. TCRdb's table, derived via immunoSEQ multiplex PCR, lists solely in-frame clones and lacks some. The sample lists 55,000 to 65,000 clones, 75% to 90% occurring once. This TCR was recovered from an adult with an advanced solid tumor such as melanoma, head and neck, liver or kidney cancer. The material was CD4+ or CD8+ T cells sorted from blood, obtained in a trial of the OX40 agonist ivuxolimab.

This CDR3 reads CASSLWSQGAFNEQFF. CDR3 DNA: TGTGCCAGCAGCTTATGGTCACAGGGGGCATTCAATGAGCAGTTCTTC. This chain links TRBV11-2 with TRBJ2-1; TRBD1 aligns across 9 bases. The CDR3 covers 16 residues. Germline values: CDR1 SGHAT, CDR2 FQNNGV. Trimming took 2 bases from V and 6 from J; bases not matched to a gene: 8.